Listed below are T cell receptor beta chains from one sample, sequenced in a study of blood T cell repertoires in COVID-19. Libraries were prepared by immunoSEQ multiplex PCR; TCRdb keeps only in-frame clonotypes and omits some of them. The repertoire holds roughly 63,000 clones, 75% to 90% seen once, with 7% to 10% in the top ten. Sequences were obtained from peripheral blood. These receptors were obtained from a man over 45 with active COVID-19. Both conserved end residues are part of each CDR3. The D gene is left open where the match is weak. The size entry is marked missing in some rows and otherwise reads once, few, many or a size class.

cdr3_length	j_call	clone_size	d_call	v_call	cdr3_aa	cdr3_nt
15	TRBJ2-2	many	TRBD1	TRBV29-1	CSVEEGQGSTGELFF	TGCAGCGTCGAAGAGGGACAGGGGAGCACCGGGGAGCTGTTTTTT
12	TRBJ1-1	-	-	TRBV4-1	CASSPGVGEAFF	TGCGCCAGCAGCCCAGGGGTTGGTGAAGCTTTCTTT
19	TRBJ2-5	-	TRBD1	TRBV11-2	CASSSYRTLGRDSPETQYF	TGTGCCAGCAGCTCGTATCGTACCCTCGGACGGGACAGTCCAGAGACCCAGTACTTC
13	TRBJ2-7	once	-	TRBV19	CASSMTANYEQYF	TGTGCCAGTAGTATGACAGCGAACTACGAGCAGTACTTC
14	TRBJ1-4	-	TRBD1	TRBV5-4	CASSFGQGVGKLFF	TGTGCCAGCAGCTTTGGACAGGGGGTGGGAAAACTGTTTTTT
16	TRBJ2-7	-	TRBD2	TRBV19	CASSTRTSGTSYEQYF	TGTGCCAGTAGTACAAGGACTAGCGGGACTTCCTACGAGCAGTACTTC
17	TRBJ1-5	-	-	TRBV24-1	CATSVRTDPYSNQPQHF	TGTGCCACCAGTGTCAGGACAGACCCATATAGCAATCAGCCCCAGCATTTT
14	TRBJ2-5	once	-	TRBV5-8	CASSFLSGRETQYF	TGTGCCAGCAGCTTTCTTTCAGGGCGAGAGACCCAGTACTTC
16	TRBJ2-1	-	TRBD1	TRBV5-6	CASSLVAGGANNEQFF	TGTGCCAGCAGCTTGGTGGCAGGGGGCGCGAACAATGAGCAGTTCTTC
14	TRBJ2-3	-	TRBD2	TRBV30	CAWSLAGEGDTQYF	TGTGCCTGGAGTCTAGCGGGGGAGGGAGATACGCAGTATTTT
12	TRBJ2-7	-	TRBD2	TRBV18	CASSPGGNEQYF	TGTGCCAGCTCCCCGGGGGGAAACGAGCAGTACTTC
18	TRBJ1-6	once	-	TRBV9	CASSPPWWWPRGNSPLHF	TGTGCCAGCAGCCCCCCCTGGTGGTGGCCCCGGGGTAATTCACCCCTCCACTTT
14	TRBJ2-7	-	-	TRBV5-5	CASSLNPTSYEQYF	TGTGCCAGCAGCTTAAACCCGACAAGCTACGAGCAGTACTTC
16	TRBJ2-3	once	TRBD1	TRBV15	CATSRLRDSSTDTQYF	TGTGCCACCAGCAGACTCCGGGACAGTAGCACAGATACGCAGTATTTT
16	TRBJ2-3	-	TRBD2	TRBV13	CASSSRGGAGTDTQYF	TGTGCCAGCAGCTCCCGCGGGGGGGCCGGCACAGATACGCAGTATTTT
15	TRBJ1-4	-	-	TRBV7-8	CASSFMIGHNEKLFF	TGTGCCAGCAGCTTCATGATCGGTCATAATGAAAAACTGTTTTTT
18	TRBJ1-5	-	TRBD1	TRBV28	CASRLRDRGLGLHQPQHF	TGTGCCAGCAGGCTCCGGGACAGGGGGCTCGGTTTGCATCAGCCCCAGCATTTT
17	TRBJ2-3	-	-	TRBV6-4	CASSDPTGGRGLDTQYF	TGTGCCAGCAGTGACCCTACAGGGGGGAGGGGGTTAGATACGCAGTATTTT
22	TRBJ2-1	-	-	TRBV21-1	CASSLSGGLAGGPKHIYNEQFF	TGTGCCAGCAGCTTAAGCGGAGGACTAGCGGGGGGACCCAAGCACATATACAATGAGCAGTTCTTC
13	TRBJ1-4	-	-	TRBV12-3/TRBV12-4	CASTRQLKEKLFF	TGTGCCAGCACCCGACAGCTTAAAGAAAAACTGTTTTTT
14	TRBJ1-3	-	TRBD1	TRBV2	CATLGQDSGNTIYF	TGTGCCACCCTCGGACAGGACTCTGGAAACACCATATATTTT
13	TRBJ2-7	-	TRBD1	TRBV12-5	CASGKGQGGEQYF	TGTGCTAGTGGCAAAGGACAGGGGGGGGAGCAGTACTTC
15	TRBJ2-3	-	TRBD2	TRBV5-4	CASSLRRGDTDTQYF	TGTGCCAGCAGCCTAAGGCGGGGGGACACAGATACGCAGTATTTT
16	TRBJ1-2	-	-	TRBV7-2	CASSPAEGGRRYGYTF	TGTGCCAGCAGCCCTGCGGAGGGGGGGCGTAGATATGGCTACACCTTC
15	TRBJ1-1	-	-	TRBV2	CASSDRETLNTEAFF	TGTGCCAGCAGTGACCGTGAGACACTGAACACTGAAGCTTTCTTT
17	TRBJ1-5	-	TRBD1	TRBV7-2	CASSTSYGQGDSQPQHF	TGTGCCAGCAGCACTTCGTACGGACAGGGTGATAGTCAGCCCCAGCATTTT
13	TRBJ2-7	once	-	TRBV30	CAWSLDSYYEQYF	TGTGCCTGGAGTCTCGACAGTTACTACGAGCAGTACTTC
16	TRBJ1-2	-	TRBD1	TRBV25-1	CASSQSKTGAAEHYTF	TGTGCCAGCAGTCAAAGCAAAACAGGGGCAGCTGAACACTACACCTTC
14	TRBJ2-5	few	-	TRBV3-1/TRBV3-2	CASSPRDYQETQYF	TGTGCCAGCAGCCCCCGGGACTACCAAGAGACCCAGTACTTC
14	TRBJ2-1	-	-	TRBV5-1	CASSLGGRYNEQFF	TGCGCCAGCAGCTTGGGTGGCCGTTACAATGAGCAGTTCTTC
14	TRBJ1-2	-	-	TRBV10-3	CAIRADRTNYGYTF	TGTGCCATCAGAGCCGACAGGACTAACTATGGCTACACCTTC
12	TRBJ1-5	-	-	TRBV5-6	CASSFENQPQHF	TGTGCCAGCAGCTTCGAGAATCAGCCCCAGCATTTT
13	TRBJ2-1	-	-	TRBV4-1	CASSLQGGDEQFF	TGCGCCAGCAGCCTACAGGGCGGCGATGAGCAGTTCTTC
15	TRBJ2-7	once	-	TRBV11-2	CASSLDAVDSYEQYF	TGTGCCAGCAGCTTAGATGCGGTGGATTCCTACGAGCAGTACTTC
14	TRBJ1-4	-	TRBD1	TRBV2	CASLRGDSNEKLFF	TGTGCCAGCCTGAGGGGGGACAGCAATGAAAAACTGTTTTTT
14	TRBJ2-7	-	-	TRBV5-1	CASSFGDWTYEQYF	TGCGCCAGCAGCTTCGGGGACTGGACCTACGAGCAGTACTTC
15	TRBJ2-1	-	TRBD2	TRBV5-4	CASSLGGGKDNEQFF	TGTGCCAGCAGCTTGGGCGGGGGAAAAGACAATGAGCAGTTCTTC
15	TRBJ2-1	-	TRBD2	TRBV19	CASSIVAGVGNEQFF	TGTGCCAGTAGTATTGTAGCGGGGGTTGGTAATGAGCAGTTCTTC
16	TRBJ1-2	-	TRBD1	TRBV28	CASSLSQDRFIGGYTF	TGTGCCAGCAGTTTATCCCAGGACAGGTTTATTGGCGGCTACACCTTC
15	TRBJ1-6	-	TRBD1	TRBV6-5	CASSYRQGRNSPLHF	TGTGCCAGCAGTTACCGACAGGGTAGAAATTCACCCCTCCACTTT
14	TRBJ1-2	-	TRBD1	TRBV29-1	CSVESDRVSYGYTF	TGCAGCGTTGAATCGGACAGGGTTTCCTATGGCTACACCTTC
15	TRBJ2-5	-	TRBD2	TRBV15	CATSPPQRGAETQYF	TGTGCCACCAGCCCTCCCCAGCGGGGGGCCGAGACCCAGTACTTC
14	TRBJ1-1	-	-	TRBV6-5	CASRTTGLNTEAFF	TGTGCCAGCAGAACGACTGGTTTGAACACTGAAGCTTTCTTT
12	TRBJ1-1	-	TRBD1	TRBV29-1	CSGTGNIAEAFF	TGCAGCGGGACAGGGAATATCGCTGAAGCTTTCTTT
15	TRBJ2-5	-	-	TRBV15	CATSRGGAREKTQYF	TGTGCCACCAGCAGGGGGGGGGCGAGGGAGAAGACCCAGTACTTC
16	TRBJ2-7	once	TRBD2	TRBV5-5	CASSSGLAGDPYEQYF	TGTGCCAGCAGCTCGGGACTAGCGGGGGACCCCTACGAGCAGTACTTC
16	TRBJ2-3	-	TRBD2	TRBV7-2	CASSLALAGGTNTQYF	TGTGCCAGCAGCTTAGCTCTAGCGGGGGGAACCAATACGCAGTATTTT